This entry lists 26 T cell receptor beta chains sequenced from one sample in a study of blood T cell repertoires in COVID-19. Profiled with immunoSEQ multiplex PCR; TCRdb holds only in-frame clones, not every one. The sample consists of tens of thousands of clones, 80% to 95% of them appearing once. Sample: peripheral blood. These receptors were obtained from a man over 45 with COVID-19, enrolled during active disease.

The chain links TRBV5-1 to TRBJ1-4; 9 nucleotides match TRBD1. Trimming took 3 bases from V and 4 from J; bases not matched to a gene: 1. Germline V gene lookup returns CDR1 SGHRS and CDR2 YFSETQ. CDR3 size: 14 residues. The CDR3 DNA is TGCGCCAGCAGCTCGGGACAGGGTAATGAAAAACTGTTTTTT. This sequence encodes CASSSGQGNEKLFF.

The gene calls are TRBV2 and TRBJ2-7; 7 bases align to TRBD1. The V segment lost 6 bases and the J segment 7 bases; nucleotides outside the gene matches: 12. The CDR3 is made up of 14 amino acids. Germline values: CDR1 SNHLY, CDR2 FYNNEI. The CDR3 nucleotides are TGTGCCAGCAGAGCCACCTTAGGGGGCCCGGAGCAGTACTTC. It specifies CASRATLGGPEQYF.

This chain uses TRBV9 with TRBJ1-6, with 8 positions matching TRBD1. V lost 4 bases, J lost 7 bases, and 4 bases stayed unmatched. Looked up from germline, CDR1 is SGDLS and CDR2 is YYNGEE. The CDR3 consists of 14 residues. For the CDR3, the DNA is TGTGCCAGCAGCCAGCGACAGGGGAATTCACCCCTCCACTTT. Protein sequence: CASSQRQGNSPLHF.

The CDR3 protein is CASSLGLSWGGWDEQFF. The CDR3 region has the DNA TGTGCCAGCAGCTTGGGGTTGAGCTGGGGAGGGTGGGATGAGCAGTTCTTC. V and J are TRBV28 and TRBJ2-1, with 7 bases matching TRBD2. This CDR3 is built from 17 residues. Germline V gives CDR1 MDHEN, CDR2 SYDVKM. V gave up 6 bases and J gave up 8 bases; unmatched junction bases: 19.

This clone has just a few counts. The chain employs TRBV7-9 and TRBJ2-2; D is unclear. This CDR3 has 11 amino acids. V was pared by 3 bases and J by 6 bases, with 2 bases between. Looked up from germline, CDR1 is SEHNR and CDR2 is FQNEAQ (reference sequence). In DNA form, the CDR3 reads TGTGCCAGCAGCTTCGCCGGGGAGCTGTTTTTT. This gives the protein CASSFAGELFF.

The gene calls are TRBV6-5 and TRBJ2-1; possible D gene TRBD2, 7 bases. V was clipped by 2 bases and J by 7 bases, with 12 bases between them. The CDR3 loop spans 14 amino acids. Germline V CDR1 and CDR2: MNHEY, SVGAGI. The CDR3 DNA reads TGTGCCAGCAGTTACCCGGGGGGCCGGAATGAGCAGTTCTTC. The encoded protein is CASSYPGGRNEQFF.

The chain combines TRBV19 with TRBJ1-3; D ambiguous. This CDR3 is 16 amino acids long. Looked up from germline, CDR1 is LNHDA and CDR2 is SQIVND (reference sequence). V was cut by 7 bases and J by 0 bases, with 16 bases left in between. CDR3 loop: CASNAFHSDSGNTIYF. The CDR3 DNA is TGTGCCAGTAACGCCTTTCACTCTGACTCTGGAAACACCATATATTTT.

V usage is TRBV9 and J usage is TRBJ1-1; D is uncertain. Germline values: CDR1 SGDLS, CDR2 YYNGEE. V shed 5 bases and J shed 1 base, with 12 bases lying between them. The CDR3 has 14 residues. The CDR3 region has the DNA TGTGCCAGCAGTATAGCCGCCGGGAACACTGAAGCTTTCTTT. Its translation is CASSIAAGNTEAFF.

V and J are TRBV5-1 and TRBJ2-4; TRBD1 might be the D (6 bases). With 0 bases removed from V and 7 bases from J, the gap between germline ends came to 32 bases. The CDR3 loop spans 21 amino acids. Germline lookup yields CDR1 SGHRS and CDR2 YFSETQ. CDR3 in amino acids: CASSLAVTPGADWGQGNIQYF. The CDR3, as DNA: TGCGCCAGCAGCTTGGCCGTAACCCCAGGGGCCGACTGGGGGCAAGGTAACATTCAGTACTTC.

The chain has TRBV15 and TRBJ1-2, with D unclear. The germline CDR1 and CDR2 sequences are LNHNV and YYDKDF (reference sequence). V was cut by 8 bases and J by 8 bases, with 24 bases left in between. The CDR3 extends over 15 amino acids. CDR3 residues: CATASRQPTFSGYTF. The CDR3 DNA reads as TGTGCCACCGCGAGCCGGCAGCCCACCTTTAGCGGCTACACCTTC. Filled out from reference TRBV15 and TRBJ1-2, the complete variable domain reads DAMVIQNPRYQVTQFGKPVTLSCSQTLNHNVMYWYQQKSSQAPKLLFHYYDKDFNNEADTPDNFQSRRPNTSFCFLDIRSPGLGDTAMYLCATASRQPTFSGYTFGSGTRLTVV.

The chain couples TRBV28 to TRBJ2-7, with 8 bases fitting TRBD2. CDR3 size: 14 residues. Germline CDR1 is MDHEN and CDR2 is SYDVKM. V lost 7 bases, J lost 2 bases, and 7 bases stayed unmatched. The DNA for the CDR3 is TGTGCCAGCACCAAAGCGGGAGAAGCCTACGAGCAGTACTTC. Translating it yields CASTKAGEAYEQYF.

The chain is built from TRBV10-2 and TRBJ2-7, with 7 bases identical to TRBD2. The CDR3 has 14 residues. Germline assignment: CDR1 WSHSY and CDR2 SAAADI. The V gene end was trimmed by 6 bases and the J gene end by 2 bases; junction bases not matched to a gene: 7. The CDR3 coding sequence is TGCGCCAGCAGCTCTAGCGGACCCGCCTACGAGCAGTACTTC. This gives the protein CASSSSGPAYEQYF.

This chain joins TRBV19 and TRBJ2-2, with D perhaps TRBD1 (6 bases). The CDR3 has 15 residues. CDR1 is LNHDA, CDR2 SQIVND, per germline (reference sequence). V was pared by 5 bases and J by 4 bases, with 14 bases between. CDR3 DNA sequence: TGTGCCAGTAGTGCGTACAGGGTTCCCACCGGGGAGCTGTTTTTT. Its translation is CASSAYRVPTGELFF.

J is TRBJ2-3 and V is TRBV7-8, with TRBD2 matching over 10 bases. Germline trimming cut 5 bases from V and 4 bases from J; bases unmatched to any gene: 9. CDR1 SGHVS and CDR2 FQNEAQ come from the germline V gene. CDR3 length equals 16 residues. The CDR3, as DNA: TGTGCCAGCAGCCCTCGTGGTAGCGGGAGGCCAGATACGCAGTATTTT. Its translation: CASSPRGSGRPDTQYF.

The chain recombines TRBV5-6 with TRBJ1-4; D might be TRBD1 (6 bases). The germline CDR1 and CDR2 sequences are SGHDT and YYEEEE. V was pared by 2 bases and J by 7 bases, with 18 bases between. The CDR3 has 16 residues. The CDR3: CASSFRAGAMSEKLFF. CDR3 sequence (DNA): TGTGCCAGCAGCTTTCGGGCAGGGGCGATGAGTGAAAAACTGTTTTTT.

The chain recombines TRBV21-1 with TRBJ2-7; the listed D gene, TRBD2, was not tested against the DNA. TRBV21-1 constitutes a pseudogene. CDR3 length: 15 amino acids. The CDR3 loop is CASSKPPSRTNEQYF. The CDR3 nucleotides are TGTGCCAGCAGCAAACCCCCTAGCCGTACGAACGAGCAGTACTTC.

V usage is TRBV5-1 and J usage is TRBJ2-3, with 7 bases lining up with TRBD2. With 0 bases clipped from V and 1 base from J, the junction kept 8 bases outside the gene matches. This CDR3 comprises 17 residues. The germline V gene encodes CDR1 SGHRS and CDR2 YFSETQ. CDR3 residues: CASSLVGGSVGTDTQYF. DNA of the CDR3: TGCGCCAGCAGCTTGGTAGGCGGGAGTGTTGGCACAGATACGCAGTATTTT. The full variable domain, in which reference TRBV5-1 and TRBJ2-3 provide the parts outside the CDR3, is KAGVTQTPRYLIKTRGQQVTLSCSPISGHRSVSWYQQTPGQGLQFLFEYFSETQRNKGNFPGRFSGRQFSNSRSEMNVSTLELGDSALYLCASSLVGGSVGTDTQYFGPGTRLTVL.

The chain couples TRBV7-9 to TRBJ1-1; tentatively, D is TRBD1 (6 bases). Germline lookup yields CDR1 SEHNR and CDR2 FQNEAQ (reference sequence). This CDR3 comprises 17 residues. Trimming removed 5 bases from V and 0 bases from J, with 19 bases in between. Written as DNA, the CDR3 is TGTGCCAGCAGCCCCGGCGGACAGAGACGACTGAACACTGAAGCTTTCTTT. Translated, it gives CASSPGGQRRLNTEAFF.

The chain uses TRBV7-2 and TRBJ2-1; TRBD2 is a possible D gene (6 bases). The CDR3 loop spans 13 amino acids. CDR1 is SGHTA, CDR2 FQGNSA, per germline. The V gene lost 3 bases and the J gene lost 8 bases, with 11 bases spanning the gap. CDR3 region: CASSFYKRDEQFF. The CDR3 region has the DNA TGTGCCAGCAGCTTTTATAAGCGGGATGAGCAGTTCTTC.

V gene TRBV27 combines with J gene TRBJ2-6, with 13 bases matching TRBD2. The ends lost 5 bases at V and 0 bases at J; junction bases unmatched: 10. Per germline, CDR1 MNHEY and CDR2 SMNVEV (reference sequence). The CDR3 is 20 amino acids. DNA of the CDR3: TGTGCCAGCAGTCGGGTACTAGCGGGAGGGTCTCGCTCTGGGGCCAACGTCCTGACTTTC. As protein: CASSRVLAGGSRSGANVLTF.

In this sample, this clone turned up once. V is TRBV2 and J is TRBJ2-7; 11 bases align to TRBD1. The CDR3 is 15 residues long. The germline V gene encodes CDR1 SNHLY and CDR2 FYNNEI. V lost 4 bases, J lost 6 bases, and 8 bases stayed unmatched. CDR3 DNA sequence: TGTGCCAGCAGTGGGGACAGGGGGGCCCAGGGCGAGCAGTACTTC. It codes for CASSGDRGAQGEQYF.

The rearrangement links TRBV9 to TRBJ1-6; D is uncertain. In germline, CDR1 is SGDLS, CDR2 YYNGEE. V lost 0 bases, J lost 7 bases, and 5 bases lay in between. The CDR3 spans 13 residues. The CDR3 loop is CASSVELNSPLHF. The CDR3 nucleotides are TGTGCCAGCAGCGTAGAGCTGAATTCACCCCTCCACTTT. Complete variable domain (other parts from reference TRBV9 and TRBJ1-6): DSGVTQTPKHLITATGQRVTLRCSPRSGDLSVYWYQQSLDQGLQFLIQYYNGEERAKGNILERFSAQQFPDLHSELNLSSLELGDSALYFCASSVELNSPLHFGNGTRLTVT.

The chain has TRBV6-5 and TRBJ2-5, with D possibly TRBD2 on 7 matching bases. CDR1 is MNHEY and CDR2 is SVGAGI in the germline V gene. The CDR3 has 14 residues. Trimming shortened V by 0 bases and J by 4 bases, and 9 bases separated the two germline ends. Here the CDR3 reads CASSYSGGGETQYF. The CDR3 DNA reads as TGTGCCAGCAGTTACTCAGGGGGGGGAGAGACCCAGTACTTC.

This clone appeared once. This sequence joins TRBV19 and TRBJ2-7, with D possibly matching TRBD1 (6 bases). V shed 4 bases and J shed 2 bases, with 12 bases lying between them. This CDR3 is 14 amino acids long. Per germline, CDR1 LNHDA and CDR2 SQIVND (reference sequence). The CDR3 nucleotides read TGTGCCAGTAGTAACCAGGACAGTCCCTACGAGCAGTACTTC. Its protein product is CASSNQDSPYEQYF.

The J gene is TRBJ2-2, the V gene TRBV11-3; 8 bases are shared with TRBD1. The CDR3 consists of 17 residues. The ends lost 5 bases at V and 3 bases at J; junction bases unmatched: 11. CDR1 and CDR2 (germline): SGHNT, YENEEA. The CDR3 nucleotides read TGTGCCAGCAGCCAAATGCACGGGACAGGCTACACCGGGGAGCTGTTTTTT. It specifies CASSQMHGTGYTGELFF. Based on the CDR3 plus reference TRBV11-3 and TRBJ2-2, the full variable domain is EAGVVQSPRYKIIEKKQPVAFWCNPISGHNTLYWYLQNLGQGPELLIRYENEEAVDDSQLPKDRFSAERLKGVDSTLKIQPAELGDSAVYLCASSQMHGTGYTGELFFGEGSRLTVL.

V and J are TRBV3-1 (or the pseudogene TRBV3-2) and TRBJ1-1; possible D gene TRBD1, 5 bases. The CDR3 has 18 amino acids. Trimming removed 4 bases from V and 7 bases from J, with 28 bases in between. Germline-derived CDR1 and CDR2 are LGHDT and YNNKEL (reference sequence). CDR3 sequence: CASSPLTSGLKGTSEAFF. CDR3 DNA: TGTGCCAGCAGCCCTCTCACTTCGGGACTTAAGGGTACTAGTGAAGCTTTCTTT.